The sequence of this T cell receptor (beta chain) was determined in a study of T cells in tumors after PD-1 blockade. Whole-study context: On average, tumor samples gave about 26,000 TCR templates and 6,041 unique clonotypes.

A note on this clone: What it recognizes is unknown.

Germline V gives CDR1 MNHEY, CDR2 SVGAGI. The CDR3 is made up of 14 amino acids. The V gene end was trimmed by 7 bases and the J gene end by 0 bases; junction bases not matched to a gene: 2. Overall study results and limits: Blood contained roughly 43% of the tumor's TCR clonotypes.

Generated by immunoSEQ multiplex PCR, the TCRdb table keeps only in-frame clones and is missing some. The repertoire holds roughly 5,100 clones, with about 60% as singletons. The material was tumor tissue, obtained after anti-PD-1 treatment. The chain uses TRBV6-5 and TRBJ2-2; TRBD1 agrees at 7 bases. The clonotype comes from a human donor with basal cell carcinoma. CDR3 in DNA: TGTGCCAGCATTGGACAGGCGAACACCGGGGAGCTGTTTTTT. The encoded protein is CASIGQANTGELFF.